This T cell receptor beta chain was identified in a study of blood T cell repertoires in COVID-19. About the study: Acute-phase and convalescent COVID-19 samples originated in the United States, Italy and Spain. In each case, the material was cDNA or gDNA derived from T cells, B-cell-depleted T cells, or PBMCs.

As handled by the study authors: Reference gene primer amplification gave nucleated cell count estimates. Method: immunoSEQ multiplex PCR; TCRdb's copy keeps in-frame clones and lacks some. D and trimming were read from the DNA, whereas the V and J calls and clone size are those reported in that table. The sample lists some 74,000 clones; roughly 80% were seen once. With V trimmed by 3 bases and J by 5 bases, 1 base remained unmatched. CDR3 length: 13 amino acids. Germline V lookup: CDR1 DFQATT, CDR2 SNEGSKA (reference sequence). Material for sequencing was peripheral blood. The rearrangement uses TRBV20-1 and TRBJ2-7, with 13 positions matching TRBD2. This receptor was identified in a woman of 80 years or more with active or convalescent COVID-19. CDR3 DNA sequence: TGCAGTGCTAGTGGACTAGCGGGAGACGAGCAGTACTTC. This gives the protein CSASGLAGDEQYF.